This T cell receptor (beta chain) was observed in a study of T cell responses to AZD1222 COVID-19 vaccine. Study results and caveats: Distributed over spike, vaccine-associated CD4 TCRs predominated at 160-218 and 743-854.

Assay: immunoSEQ multiplex PCR; the TCRdb copy retains only in-frame clones and omits some. The sample shows 75,000 to 95,000 clones, around 83% of them seen only once. V dropped 0 bases and J dropped 6 bases, with 22 bases sitting between them. Germline-derived CDR1 and CDR2 are SGDLS and YYNGEE. CDR3 length: 17 amino acids. Concerning this clone itself: Its antigen is not known.

This chain uses TRBV9 with TRBJ2-7; tentatively, D is TRBD2 (5 bases). This receptor was identified in an adult in good health. The starting material was peripheral blood, obtained on day 0 of AZD1222 vaccination. CDR3 region: CASSVGIPQATRAEQYF. For the CDR3, the DNA is TGTGCCAGCAGCGTAGGGATCCCGCAGGCAACTAGGGCCGAGCAGTACTTC.